This TCR beta chain derives from a study of blood T cells in healthy people across ages. PCR was performed a second time for roughly 7 to 12 cycles using a sample-barcoded 5' primer and a J-beta primer mix. TCRdb used MiXCR to reprocess the 5' RACE reads, holding one entry per CDR3 protein. This sample yields more than 650,000 distinct CDR3 sequences, of which around a fifth are seen a single time; about 22% belongs to the top ten. Ten milliliters of peripheral blood were drawn from each donor into EDTA-treated tubes. A minimum of 7 million PBMCs was isolated per sample. General observations from the study: Age brought a roughly linear fall in TCR beta diversity measured per million T cells.

Germline values: CDR1 KGHSH, CDR2 LQKENI. This CDR3 contains 13 residues. This clonotype has only a few counts. The antigen is unknown. The chain joins TRBV18 to TRBJ2-7; no clear D. The source of this sequence is a man aged 70 or older in good health. Source material: blood. The CDR3 protein is CVSSPGESYEQYV. DNA of the CDR3: TGTGTCAGCTCACCAGGAGAGTCCTACGAGCAGTACGTC.